These T cell receptor beta chains were read from a single sample in a study of CD8+ T cells in alopecia areata. Repertoires were generated with immunoSEQ multiplex PCR, while TCRdb's copy carries only in-frame clones and drops some. Here the sample spans 70,000 or so clones, 60% being singletons. The input for sequencing was CD8+ T cells sorted from blood, taken at week 0. These TCRs come from a human donor with alopecia areata. The CDR3 runs from the conserved cysteine through the conserved F or W. D genes are given only for firm matches. Not every row has a clone size; where given, it reads once, few, many or a size class.

j_call v_call clone_size d_call cdr3_nt cdr3_aa
TRBJ2-1 TRBV5-1 - TRBD2 TGCGCCAGCAGGACTAGCGGAACCCCAGCAGATGAGCAGTTCTTC CASRTSGTPADEQFF
TRBJ2-1 TRBV29-1 - - TGCAGCGTTGAGGGGACGGCGGCTGAGCAGTTCTTC CSVEGTAAEQFF
TRBJ1-1 TRBV5-1 few - TGCGCCAGCAGCTTGTTGGGCCAAGGAAACACTGAAGCTTTCTTT CASSLLGQGNTEAFF
TRBJ2-7 TRBV4-3 once - TGCGCCAGCAGCCAAGATAGGCAGGGGACGTGGGAGCAGTACTTC CASSQDRQGTWEQYF
TRBJ1-3 TRBV4-3 few - TGCGCCAGCAGCCACGGGACAACCGCTGGAAACACCATATATTTT CASSHGTTAGNTIYF
TRBJ2-1 TRBV7-3 - TRBD2 TGTGCCAGCAGCTACCTCAGCCGGGGACTAGCCGCGGATGAGCAGTTCTTC CASSYLSRGLAADEQFF
TRBJ2-3 TRBV4-3 - - TGCGCCAGCAGCCAAAGCGGGACAGATACGCAGTATTTT CASSQSGTDTQYF
TRBJ2-7 TRBV29-1 - - TGCAGCGTTCGGGTAGTGAGCGAGCAGTACTTC CSVRVVSEQYF
TRBJ1-2 TRBV23-1 - - TGCGCCAGCAGTCACAGGGTGAGGCATGGCTACACCTTC CASSHRVRHGYTF
TRBJ2-3 TRBV5-1 - TRBD1 TGCGCCAGCAGCCCCGGACAGGTTCGAAGCACAGATACGCAGTATTTT CASSPGQVRSTDTQYF
TRBJ1-3 TRBV10-3 - TRBD1 TGTGCCACCCTGGAAGGGACAGAGGGGAACACCATATATTTT CATLEGTEGNTIYF
TRBJ2-1 TRBV5-1 once - TGCGCCAGCAGCTTGGCCGGCGGTGTTGAGCAGTTCTTC CASSLAGGVEQFF
TRBJ2-7 TRBV15 - TRBD2 TGTGCCACCAGCAACCGGCTAGCGGTGGGTTCCTACGAGCAGTACTTC CATSNRLAVGSYEQYF